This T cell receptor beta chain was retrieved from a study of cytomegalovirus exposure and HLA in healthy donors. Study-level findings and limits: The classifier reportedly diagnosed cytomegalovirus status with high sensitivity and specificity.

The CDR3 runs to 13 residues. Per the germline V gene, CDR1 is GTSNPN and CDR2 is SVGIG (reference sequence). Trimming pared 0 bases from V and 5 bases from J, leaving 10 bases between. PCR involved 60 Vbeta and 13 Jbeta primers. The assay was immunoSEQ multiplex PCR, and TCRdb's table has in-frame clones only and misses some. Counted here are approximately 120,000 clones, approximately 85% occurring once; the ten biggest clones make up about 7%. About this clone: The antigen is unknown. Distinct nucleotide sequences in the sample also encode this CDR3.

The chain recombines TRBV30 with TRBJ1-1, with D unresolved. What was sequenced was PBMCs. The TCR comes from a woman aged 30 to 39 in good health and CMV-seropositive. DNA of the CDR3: TGTGCCTGGAGTGTGGGGTCGGGGACTGAAGCTTTCTTT. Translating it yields CAWSVGSGTEAFF.